This T cell receptor (beta chain) is from a study of response to subunit inactivated influenza vaccine. CDR3 size: 14 residues. V gave up 0 bases and J gave up 6 bases; unmatched junction bases: 5. Via MiXCR, TCRdb re-called the RT-PCR reads, giving one row per CDR3 protein. Among 500,000 to 550,000 distinct CDR3 sequences listed, under 30% were seen once. A further study also used this sample, focusing on T cells expressing NK-cell markers. That publication notes: 5'RACE template switching with UMIs generated TCR beta cDNA. Of eight sequenced donors, seven were HCMV-seropositive and one HCMV-seronegative. The leading position in the CD3+CD56-NKG2C+ fraction of a handful of donors also went to these clonotypes.

This TCR was recovered from a middle-aged man who received an inactivated influenza vaccine. The V gene is TRBV12-3 or TRBV12-4, the J gene TRBJ2-7, with 7 nucleotides matching TRBD2. The source was CD4+ T cells sorted from PBMCs, collected roughly 12 days after vaccination. The CDR3 loop is CASSLAGGPSEQYF. The CDR3 DNA sequence: TGTGCCAGCAGTTTAGCGGGAGGGCCTAGCGAGCAGTACTTC.